This T cell receptor (beta chain) was found in a study of cytomegalovirus exposure and HLA in healthy donors. The study, taken as a whole, reports: Presence/absence analyses took donor sequencing depth as roughly uniform. Most likely, a cluster of highly shared sequence variants arose as a sequencing artifact. 150 or so TCR beta chains were listed as cytomegalovirus-associated.

Note on this clone: The antigen remains unidentified.

The study ran its PCR with 60 Vbeta and 13 Jbeta primers. Data came from immunoSEQ multiplex PCR; TCRdb stores just in-frame clones and leaves some out. The table includes 100,000 to 150,000 clones, around 86% detected once. The source of this sequence is a man aged 18 to 29 in good health and CMV-seronegative. The specimen was PBMCs.

CDR3 in amino acids: CASSLKQNFYEQYF. The CDR3, as DNA: TGCGCCAGCAGCTTGAAACAGAATTTCTACGAGCAGTACTTC. V is TRBV5-1 and J is TRBJ2-7, with unresolved D. The V end was cut by 1 base, the J end by 3 bases, with 11 bases between. Germline loops: CDR1 SGHRS, CDR2 YFSETQ. The CDR3 sequence is 14 residues long. The whole variable domain, filled in from reference TRBV5-1 and TRBJ2-7, reads KAGVTQTPRYLIKTRGQQVTLSCSPISGHRSVSWYQQTPGQGLQFLFEYFSETQRNKGNFPGRFSGRQFSNSRSEMNVSTLELGDSALYLCASSLKQNFYEQYFGPGTRLTVT.